The clone carrying this T cell receptor beta chain showed up just a few times. Its antigen is currently unknown. This sample was taken from a study of cytomegalovirus exposure and HLA in healthy donors. Overall study results and limits: Overall, roughly 170 TCR beta chains were annotated as cytomegalovirus-associated.

Looked up from germline, CDR1 is SEHNR and CDR2 is FQNEAQ (reference sequence). Deletions cut 7 bases from V and 4 bases from J, with 19 bases between. This CDR3 has 15 amino acids. The PCR ran on 60 Vbeta and 13 Jbeta primers. Libraries were prepared by immunoSEQ multiplex PCR; TCRdb keeps only in-frame clonotypes and omits some of them. The sample includes under 90,000 clones, 77% of them seen just once. Unrecorded immune exposure was likely among donors, who were nominally healthy when sampled. Sequencing used PBMCs. The origin of this receptor is a man between 50 and 59 years old in good health and CMV-seropositive. The chain links TRBV7-9 to TRBJ1-2; D is ambiguous. CDR3 sequence (DNA): TGTGCCAGCACCACGAACCAATTACGGTCCTATGGCTACACCTTC. Its protein is CASTTNQLRSYGYTF.